This TCR beta chain came from a study of beta chain features in type 1 diabetes. Findings and limits, study-wide: When Type 1 diabetes patients were examined, their TCRB CDR3s proved moderately but significantly shorter in all four CD4+ subsets.

The CDR3 has 16 residues. After removal of 8 bases from V and 3 bases from J, the junction contained 16 bases not matched to a gene. Germline CDR1 is GTSNPN and CDR2 is SVGIG (reference sequence). Concerning this clone itself: Its antigen remains unknown.

Reverse transcription of all isolated RNA meant that expressed TCRB transcripts were sequenced. TCRdb keeps only in-frame clones here, not all; method: immunoSEQ multiplex PCR. The data contain around 250,000 clones, 27% of them singletons. Blood was collected once per donor into heparin, averaging about 120 mL. The sequence derives from a man aged 30-40 years in good health. Sequencing input: central memory CD4+ T cells from blood. The rearrangement links TRBV30 to TRBJ2-1; TRBD2 agrees at 7 bases. This chain's CDR3 is CAGLISWEGLYNEQFF. As DNA, the CDR3 is TGTGCCGGCCTGATAAGTTGGGAGGGCCTCTACAATGAGCAGTTCTTC.